This T cell receptor (beta chain) was recovered during a study of tissue T cells after allogeneic stem cell transplantation. TCRbeta CDR3 was sequenced at survey depth with template counts. Libraries were prepared by immunoSEQ multiplex PCR; TCRdb keeps only in-frame clonotypes and omits some of them. The data hold 7,000 to 9,500 clones, with about 63% observed a single time. Study-level points and caveats: In patients and mice, blood and spleen missed much of tissue repertoire.

Notes on this clone: Its antigen remains unknown. Gene names are the mouse ones.

The material sequenced was blood. The sequence was collected from a female BALB/c mouse in good health. The mouse strain carries the MHC haplotype H2-d.

CDR3: CAWSPGLGGAEQYF. CDR3 bases read: TGTGCCTGGAGTCCGGGACTGGGGGGGGCTGAACAGTAC. The chain joins TRBV31 to TRBJ2-7; 13 bases map to TRBD2. The sequence runs out 1 residue before the end of the CDR3; the remainder is reconstructed from the germline J gene. Trimming at V came to 1 base and at J to 6 bases, leaving 3 bases not matched to a gene. Germline assignment: CDR1 GKSSPN and CDR2 SITVG. The CDR3 totals 14 residues.